The entry that follows covers one T cell receptor (beta chain) sequence. No antigen is known for it. The data were produced by immunoSEQ multiplex PCR, yet TCRdb's version contains in-frame clones alone and is incomplete. In the table there are 95,000 to 150,000 clones, roughly 90% of which are singletons. The record originates from a study of T cell responses to AZD1222 COVID-19 vaccine. Study results and limitations: Among those given AZD1222, only 6 or 7 were seropositive at baseline.

The germline CDR1 and CDR2 sequences are MNHEY and SVGAGI. V lost 0 bases and J 1 base, leaving 7 bases between the germline ends. This CDR3 is built from 15 residues. The sample in question was peripheral blood, obtained 28 days after the second AZD1222 dose. The chain links TRBV6-5 to TRBJ1-5; D is perhaps TRBD1 (5 bases). This sequence was found in an adult who received the AZD1222 COVID-19 vaccine. CDR3 nucleotide sequence: TGTGCCAGCAGTTACTCGACAGAGAGCAATCAGCCCCAGCATTTT. Amino acid sequence: CASSYSTESNQPQHF.